This TCR beta chain was documented in a study of OX40 agonist ivuxolimab in advanced cancers. Study at large: A male proportion of about 86% was recorded, with mean age approximately 60 years and range roughly 23 to 79.

Per germline, CDR1 LGHNA and CDR2 YNFKEQ. Unmatched junction bases numbered 3, after V lost 2 bases and J lost 5 bases. This CDR3 contains 14 residues. The study, taken as a whole, reports: Among some nonresponders, normalized T-cell clonal expansion was also low.

Concerning this clone itself: As yet, its antigen is unknown.

Here immunoSEQ multiplex PCR was the method, and the copy in TCRdb shows in-frame clones only, minus some. The profile shows 35,000 or so clones, around 82% of them singletons. The chain has TRBV4-2 and TRBJ2-7; 10 bases fit TRBD2. The sequencing used CD4+ or CD8+ T cells sorted from blood, collected in a trial of the OX40 agonist ivuxolimab. The source of this sequence is an adult with an advanced solid tumor such as melanoma, head and neck, liver or kidney cancer. The CDR3: CASSQLAGGDEQYF. The CDR3 DNA is TGTGCCAGCAGCCAATTAGCGGGGGGCGACGAGCAGTACTTC.